The 17 T cell receptor beta chains reported below all come from one sample, sequenced in a study of T cells after yellow fever vaccination. MiXCR, applied by TCRdb to the 5' RACE reads, yields one record per CDR3 protein. The table has 280,000 or so distinct CDR3 sequences, roughly 8.7% seen once. The sample here was CD4+ T cells sorted from PBMCs, taken 5 days after the yellow fever booster vaccination. These receptors were collected from a man between 18 and 35 years old who received the YFV17D yellow fever vaccine.

The chain carries TRBV5-1 and TRBJ2-5; D unclear. Trimming cost V 1 base and J 5 bases, with 9 bases left between them. This CDR3 region has 13 residues. CDR1 is SGHRS and CDR2 is YFSETQ in the germline V gene. The CDR3 sequence is CASSLSSRETQYF. The CDR3 coding sequence is TGCGCCAGCAGCTTGTCAAGTAGGGAGACCCAGTACTTC. The full variable domain, its missing parts supplied by reference TRBV5-1 and TRBJ2-5, is KAGVTQTPRYLIKTRGQQVTLSCSPISGHRSVSWYQQTPGQGLQFLFEYFSETQRNKGNFPGRFSGRQFSNSRSEMNVSTLELGDSALYLCASSLSSRETQYFGPGTRLLVL.

The genes are TRBV12-3 or TRBV12-4 and TRBJ2-7; 8 nucleotides match TRBD1. The junction had 6 bases not matched to a gene; V was cut back by 6 bases and J by 5 bases. This CDR3 has 13 amino acids. CDR3 loop: CASRQGASDEQYF. DNA of the CDR3: TGTGCCAGCAGGCAGGGGGCAAGTGACGAGCAGTACTTC.

This clonotype occurred a few times. The J gene is TRBJ1-1, the V gene TRBV5-1, with D unresolved. CDR1 is SGHRS, CDR2 YFSETQ, per germline. The ends were cut back, 0 bases at V and 2 bases at J, with 11 bases in the middle. The CDR3 covers 15 residues. This chain's CDR3 is CASSLVPGSNTEAFF. The CDR3 DNA reads TGCGCCAGCAGCTTGGTCCCAGGCTCAAACACTGAAGCTTTCTTT. Drawing the rest from reference TRBV5-1 and TRBJ1-1, the complete variable domain is KAGVTQTPRYLIKTRGQQVTLSCSPISGHRSVSWYQQTPGQGLQFLFEYFSETQRNKGNFPGRFSGRQFSNSRSEMNVSTLELGDSALYLCASSLVPGSNTEAFFGQGTRLTVV.

At least ten counts were recorded for this clonotype. This chain uses TRBV12-3 or TRBV12-4 with TRBJ1-1, with D maybe TRBD1 (6 bases). The CDR3 extends over 12 amino acids. V was cut by 5 bases and J by 3 bases, with 7 bases left in between. DNA of the CDR3: TGTGCCAGCAGTGACAGGTACACTGAAGCTTTCTTT. Amino acids: CASSDRYTEAFF.

This clonotype has just a few counts. V and J are TRBV12-3 or TRBV12-4 and TRBJ1-1; no clear D gene. Trimming stripped 2 bases from V and 3 bases from J, with 10 bases between. The CDR3 length is 14 residues. Written as DNA, the CDR3 is TGTGCCAGCAGTTTAAGGGCATTTTACACTGAAGCTTTCTTT. It specifies CASSLRAFYTEAFF.

This clonotype was counted ten times or more. This chain uses TRBV2 with TRBJ2-6; D call uncertain. Trimming shortened V by 7 bases and J by 2 bases, and 12 bases separated the two germline ends. The V gene's germline CDR1 is SNHLY and CDR2 FYNNEI. CDR3 length: 15 amino acids. The CDR3 region is CASNSPGAGANVLTF. The CDR3 coding sequence is TGTGCCAGCAATTCCCCAGGTGCTGGGGCCAACGTCCTGACTTTC.

This clonotype was recorded at least ten times. The genes are TRBV10-3 and TRBJ2-2; no clear D gene. Germline lookup yields CDR1 ENHRY and CDR2 SYGVKD. The CDR3 runs to 14 residues. With 4 bases removed from V and 1 base from J, the gap between germline ends came to 7 bases. The CDR3 bases are TGTGCCATCAGTGCGGTTGAGAACACCGGGGAGCTGTTTTTT. This translates into CAISAVENTGELFF.

This clonotype was observed a single time. The rearrangement uses TRBV19 and TRBJ1-5; D not certain. Per germline, CDR1 LNHDA and CDR2 SQIVND (reference sequence). This CDR3 is 16 amino acids long. V lost 7 bases to trimming and J lost 1 base, with 17 bases between them. In DNA form, the CDR3 reads TGTGCCAGTACCTTCGGGGTTCCTCCAAGCAATCAGCCCCAGCATTTT. Amino acids: CASTFGVPPSNQPQHF. Together with reference TRBV19 and TRBJ1-5, the CDR3 gives the full variable domain: DGGITQSPKYLFRKEGQNVTLSCEQNLNHDAMYWYRQDPGQGLRLIYYSQIVNDFQKGDIAEGYSVSREKKESFPLTVTSAQKNPTAFYLCASTFGVPPSNQPQHFGDGTRLSIL.

This clonotype was counted at least ten times. The chain is built from TRBV4-2 and TRBJ2-3, with 8 bases matching TRBD1. Germline lookup yields CDR1 LGHNA and CDR2 YNFKEQ. The CDR3 runs to 14 residues. Trimming removed 5 bases from V and 4 bases from J; junction bases left unmatched: 5. In DNA form, the CDR3 reads TGTGCCAGCAGCAAGGACAGGGTCGCAGATACGCAGTATTTT. Translating gives CASSKDRVADTQYF.

This clonotype was picked up a small number of times. This chain joins TRBV2 and TRBJ2-2, with 9 positions matching TRBD1. The CDR3 runs 14 residues. The V and J ends lost 7 bases and 8 bases, in that order; junction bases with no gene match: 8. Germline V lookup: CDR1 SNHLY, CDR2 FYNNEI. CDR3 in amino acids: CASNNDRGTGELFF. The CDR3 DNA reads TGTGCCAGCAATAACGACAGGGGGACTGGGGAGCTGTTTTTT.

Only a few counts were recorded for this clonotype. J is TRBJ2-6 and V is TRBV4-1, with no clear D. The CDR3 sequence is 17 residues long. Germline V gene data show CDR1 as MGHRA and CDR2 as YSYEKL. V lost 4 bases, J lost 2 bases, and 15 bases lay in between. The CDR3 is CASSPIPTATGANVLTF. The CDR3 nucleotides read TGCGCCAGCAGCCCAATACCAACAGCTACTGGGGCCAACGTCCTGACTTTC.

Many counts were recorded for this clonotype. The chain joins TRBV7-2 to TRBJ2-1, with D unresolved. The length of the CDR3 is 13 residues. V dropped 2 bases and J dropped 8 bases, with 10 bases sitting between them. CDR1 is SGHTA and CDR2 is FQGNSA in the germline V gene. CDR3 sequence reads: CASSLNRVDEQFF. The CDR3, as DNA: TGTGCCAGCAGCTTAAATAGGGTCGATGAGCAGTTCTTC.

CDR3 bases: TGTGCCAGCACCAGGACTAGTTTCGAGCAGTACTTC. This codes for CASTRTSFEQYF. The genes are TRBV12-3 or TRBV12-4 and TRBJ2-7; 7 nucleotides line up with TRBD2. The length of the CDR3 is 12 residues. V was pared by 7 bases and J by 6 bases, with 6 bases of the junction left unmatched.

The table lists this clonotype with a few counts. This chain links TRBV18 with TRBJ2-5, with TRBD2 identical over 7 bases. This CDR3 has 16 amino acids. Germline CDR1 reads KGHSH; CDR2 reads LQKENI. Losses at the gene ends were 1 base for V and 5 bases for J; bases not matched to a gene: 10. This chain's CDR3 is CASSPLGSGDFETQYF. The CDR3 region has the DNA TGTGCCAGCTCACCACTCGGAAGCGGGGACTTCGAGACCCAGTACTTC.

This clonotype was seen a few times. CDR3: CASSESGVLSSGNTIYF. CDR3 nucleotide sequence: TGTGCCAGCAGTGAATCGGGAGTCCTAAGCTCTGGAAACACCATATATTTT. The chain employs TRBV25-1 and TRBJ1-3; D gene ambiguous. V dropped 1 base and J dropped 0 bases, with 13 bases sitting between them. The length of the CDR3 is 17 residues. CDR1 and CDR2 (germline): MGHDK, SYGVNS. The full variable domain, its missing parts supplied by reference TRBV25-1 and TRBJ1-3, is EADIYQTPRYLVIGTGKKITLECSQTMGHDKMYWYQQDPGMELHLIHYSYGVNSTEKGDLSSESTVSRIRTEHFPLTLESARPSHTSQYLCASSESGVLSSGNTIYFGEGSWLTVV.

On this clonotype itself: At one boundary the junction diverges from the germline segment, which might be a read error. The genes are TRBV3-1 and TRBJ1-2; D may be TRBD1 (6 bases). CDR3 length equals 15 residues. CDR1 and CDR2 from the germline V gene are LGHDT and YNNKEL (reference sequence). CDR3 sequence reads: CTSSPLRQEYYGYTF. The DNA of the CDR3 is TGTACCAGCAGCCCCCTGCGACAGGAGTACTATGGCTACACCTTC.

This clonotype occurred a few times. V and J are TRBV6-6 and TRBJ1-5; a possible D gene is TRBD1 (5 bases). This CDR3 is built from 15 residues. The germline gives CDR1 MNHNY, CDR2 SVGAGI (reference sequence). With 5 bases removed from V and 2 bases from J, the gap between germline ends came to 13 bases. CDR3 protein: CASSEGSGRNQPQHF. DNA of the CDR3: TGTGCCAGCAGTGAGGGGAGCGGACGCAATCAGCCCCAGCATTTT.